The T cell receptor beta chain described here comes from a study of blood T cell repertoires in COVID-19. About the research overall: The analysed material was cDNA or gDNA that came from T cells, B-cell-depleted T cells, or PBMCs.

This table comes from immunoSEQ multiplex PCR, and its TCRdb copy is limited to in-frame clones, with some not included. The table includes about 30,000 clones, 87% detected once. Sequencing was carried out using peripheral blood. The sequence came from a man aged 55 to 70 with active COVID-19.

CDR3: CASSLKEGTEAFF. CDR3 coding DNA: TGTGCCAGCTCACTAAAGGAGGGGACTGAAGCTTTCTTT. V gene TRBV18 combines with J gene TRBJ1-1; maybe TRBD1 (5 bases). V gave up 4 bases and J gave up 5 bases, with 11 bases separating them. This CDR3 comprises 13 residues. Germline V gene lookup returns CDR1 KGHSH and CDR2 LQKENI.